Presented here are 18 T cell receptor beta chains from one specimen sequenced in a study of T cell responses to AZD1222 COVID-19 vaccine. Using immunoSEQ multiplex PCR, the repertoire was profiled, and TCRdb retains in-frame clones only, with some absent. The table records about 160,000 clones, more than 90% of them present only once. Sequenced here: peripheral blood, sampled 28 days after the second AZD1222 dose. These receptors came from an adult who received the AZD1222 COVID-19 vaccine.

This chain links TRBV27 with TRBJ1-1; D is unclear. This CDR3 comprises 12 residues. V lost 5 bases and J 2 bases, leaving 6 bases between the germline ends. CDR1 is MNHEY, CDR2 SMNVEV, per germline (reference sequence). The chain's CDR3 is CASSQINTEAFF. The CDR3 DNA reads as TGTGCCAGCAGTCAGATTAACACTGAAGCTTTCTTT.

This clone occurred once. The chain combines TRBV3-1 (or the pseudogene TRBV3-2) with TRBJ2-7; either TRBD1 or TRBD2 may fit D (5 bases each). V lost 10 bases, J lost 1 base, and 11 bases lay in between. Germline-derived CDR1 and CDR2 are LGHDT and YNNKEL (reference sequence). This CDR3 spans 12 amino acids. The CDR3 DNA follows: TGTGCCACCGGGGCCGGGTCCTACGAGCAGTACTTC. It encodes CATGAGSYEQYF.

The CDR3 DNA reads TGCGCCAGCAGCTGGGGTAGGGAAACTGAAGCTTTCTTT. Its protein is CASSWGRETEAFF. The chain joins TRBV5-1 to TRBJ1-1; D remains ambiguous. Trimming shortened V by 3 bases and J by 5 bases, and 11 bases separated the two germline ends. The CDR3 runs to 13 residues. CDR1 is SGHRS, CDR2 YFSETQ, per germline.

This chain joins TRBV9 and TRBJ1-3, with 7 bases matching TRBD1. Per germline, CDR1 SGDLS and CDR2 YYNGEE. This CDR3 region has 18 residues. J lost 3 bases, V lost 0 bases, and 12 bases had no gene match. The DNA of the CDR3 is TGTGCCAGCAGCGTAGCGCCGGGACAGACGAGTAGTGGAAACACCATATATTTT. Amino acid sequence: CASSVAPGQTSSGNTIYF.

CDR3 bases: TGCGCCAGCAGCTTGACGGACAGGGGATCGGTTTTCTTT. It codes for CASSLTDRGSVFF. This sequence joins TRBV5-1 and TRBJ1-1, with 9 bases identical to TRBD1. V lost 1 base, J lost 13 bases, and 8 bases stayed unmatched. Germline V gene data show CDR1 as SGHRS and CDR2 as YFSETQ. CDR3 size: 13 residues.

This chain connects TRBV19 to TRBJ2-7; 8 bases are shared with TRBD2. From germline, CDR1 is LNHDA and CDR2 SQIVND (reference sequence). V was clipped by 6 bases and J by 5 bases; unmatched bases: 9. The CDR3 runs to 14 residues. The chain's CDR3 is CASRLAGTSNEQYF. CDR3 bases: TGTGCCAGTAGACTCGCCGGGACTAGTAACGAGCAGTACTTC.

The rearrangement links TRBV6-2 or TRBV6-3 to TRBJ2-1; D ambiguous. Germline V CDR1 and CDR2: MNHEY, SVGEGT. V was clipped by 4 bases and J by 7 bases, with 11 bases between them. CDR3 size: 13 residues. The CDR3 spells CASSSALANEQFF. CDR3 sequence (DNA): TGTGCCAGCAGTTCGGCACTTGCTAATGAGCAGTTCTTC.

The CDR3 loop is CASETGTDTQYF. The CDR3 region has the DNA TGTGCCAGCGAGACAGGCACAGATACGCAGTATTTT. The chain combines TRBV18 with TRBJ2-3; possibly TRBD1 for D (5 bases). The germline CDR1 and CDR2 sequences are KGHSH and LQKENI. Between the trimmed V and J ends, which lost 8 bases and 1 base, there was a span of 7 bases. The CDR3 totals 12 residues.

This chain uses TRBV30 with TRBJ1-1; 7 bases line up with TRBD1. Germline CDR1 is GTSNPN and CDR2 is SVGIG (reference sequence). Trimming at V came to 3 bases and at J to 0 bases, leaving 1 base not matched to a gene. The CDR3 has 13 residues. This CDR3 is CAWRGQMNTEAFF. CDR3 bases: TGTGCCTGGAGGGGACAGATGAACACTGAAGCTTTCTTT. Based on the CDR3 plus reference TRBV30 and TRBJ1-1, the full variable domain is SQTIHQWPATLVQPVGSPLSLECTVEGTSNPNLYWYRQAAGRGLQLLFYSVGIGQISSEVPQNLSASRPQDRQFILSSKKLLLSDSGFYLCAWRGQMNTEAFFGQGTRLTVV.

Written as DNA, the CDR3 is TGTGCCAGCTCACCACTCCCCCAGGAGACCCAGTACTTC. Translating it yields CASSPLPQETQYF. The chain carries TRBV18 and TRBJ2-5, with D unclear. This CDR3 spans 13 amino acids. Germline CDR1 reads KGHSH; CDR2 reads LQKENI. Trimming stripped 1 base from V and 5 bases from J, with 8 bases between.

The V gene is TRBV2, the J gene TRBJ1-2; 7 positions match TRBD1. With 5 bases clipped from V and 3 bases from J, the junction kept 3 bases outside the gene matches. The CDR3 sequence is 13 residues long. Germline CDR1 is SNHLY and CDR2 is FYNNEI. The CDR3 DNA is TGTGCCAGCAGTAGGGGGCAGGACTATGGCTACACCTTC. It translates to CASSRGQDYGYTF.

The chain carries TRBV2 and TRBJ2-1; 14 nucleotides agree with TRBD2. Germline V CDR1 and CDR2: SNHLY, FYNNEI. There are 21 residues in the CDR3. V was clipped by 4 bases and J by 8 bases; unmatched bases: 22. In DNA form, the CDR3 reads TGTGCCAGCAGTGGCTATCCGGCCCCGACTAGCGGGAGGGCTGGATTGGATGAGCAGTTCTTC. Residues: CASSGYPAPTSGRAGLDEQFF.

This chain links TRBV7-8 with TRBJ2-3, with 7 bases fitting TRBD2. CDR3 length: 17 amino acids. Germline V gene sequence: CDR1 SGHVS, CDR2 FQNEAQ. The ends lost 5 bases at V and 5 bases at J; junction bases unmatched: 16. The CDR3 DNA reads as TGTGCCAGCAGCCGATTGGGGGAGGGCCCCCGGGGAGATACGCAGTATTTT. Its protein is CASSRLGEGPRGDTQYF.

This chain joins TRBV29-1 and TRBJ2-5; no definite D call. In germline, CDR1 is SQVTM, CDR2 ANQGSEA. Between the trimmed V and J ends, which lost 4 bases and 3 bases, there was a span of 9 bases. This CDR3 is built from 12 residues. The DNA for the CDR3 is TGCAGCGTTGCGCAGGTTAAAGAGACCCAGTACTTC. Translating gives CSVAQVKETQYF.

The chain carries TRBV29-1 and TRBJ2-6, with unresolved D. Germline V CDR1 and CDR2: SQVTM, ANQGSEA. CDR3 length: 12 amino acids. Trimming stripped 5 bases from V and 2 bases from J, with 4 bases between. The CDR3 DNA is TGCAGCGTTACGGCTGGGGCCAACGTCCTGACTTTC. Its protein product is CSVTAGANVLTF.

The sample holds one count of this clone. Here the CDR3 DNA reads TGTGCCAGCAGTGGTTCCCGGGACAGGGGCCTCTATAGCAATCAGCCCCAGCATTTT. Translating gives CASSGSRDRGLYSNQPQHF. The chain has TRBV6-1 and TRBJ1-5, with TRBD1 matching over 10 bases. CDR3 size: 19 residues. V trimming: 4 bases; J trimming: 0 bases; junction bases outside the gene matches: 12. Per the germline V gene, CDR1 is MNHNS and CDR2 is SASEGT.

The chain couples TRBV6-5 to TRBJ2-3, with TRBD2 as a possible D gene (5 bases). Trimming left V 6 bases short and J 2 bases short, with 12 bases between. Germline V gives CDR1 MNHEY, CDR2 SVGAGI. The CDR3 is 14 amino acids. This CDR3 is CASSSLATTDTQYF. The CDR3 DNA reads TGTGCCAGCAGCTCCTTAGCGACCACAGATACGCAGTATTTT.

This clone is a singleton in its sample. The chain uses TRBV9 and TRBJ1-2; perhaps TRBD1 as D (6 bases). Trimming cost V 4 bases and J 2 bases, with 18 bases left between them. The CDR3 runs to 16 residues. Per germline, CDR1 SGDLS and CDR2 YYNGEE. CDR3 amino acids: CASSSRGGTHNYGYTF. In DNA form, the CDR3 reads TGTGCCAGCAGCTCCCGAGGTGGGACACACAACTATGGCTACACCTTC.